Below, 25 T cell receptor beta chains from the same sample are listed, as sequenced in a study of T cells in Graves' hyperthyroidism and ophthalmopathy (dated by TCRdb to between 2017 and 2020). The receptor library was made with multiplex PCR. Sequenced using an Illumina HiSeq 2000. TCR beta CDR3 regions were amplified from RNA transcripts. The TCR CDR3 was subjected to a first round of RT-PCR using the HTBI primer set and the Qiagen OneStep RT-PCR kit. The public reads were reprocessed in TCRdb via fastp at Q25 and MiXCR, keeping in-frame beta chains. When rows share a CDR3 protein, they turn into one entry using the most common DNA and genes. Recorded for this sample are roughly 840,000 distinct CDR3 sequences; more than 30% of them occurred a single time. The top ten clonotypes cover approximately 10% of the sample. Sequencing input: blood. All receptors derive from a man younger than 30 with Graves' hyperthyroidism.

This clonotype was found many times. The V gene is TRBV24-1, the J gene TRBJ2-7; D gene ambiguous. The germline CDR1 and CDR2 sequences are KGHDR and SFDVKD. Trimming cost V 3 bases and J 7 bases, with 12 bases left between them. The CDR3 totals 13 residues. Here the CDR3 reads CATSDPEAWEQYF. CDR3 nucleotide sequence: TGTGCCACCAGTGATCCAGAAGCGTGGGAGCAGTACTTC.

This chain uses TRBV7-8 with TRBJ2-7; weak D call: TRBD2 (6 bases). V lost 5 bases to trimming and J lost 5 bases, with 19 bases between them. From germline, CDR1 is SGHVS and CDR2 FQNEAQ. The length of the CDR3 is 15 residues. The CDR3 bases are TGTGCCAGCAGCATTAGCGGAGCCCTTCTGAACGAGCAGTACTTC. Its protein is CASSISGALLNEQYF.

The V call is TRBV10-3, the J call TRBJ1-4; D not certain. The ends were cut back, 2 bases at V and 4 bases at J, with 5 bases in the middle. Germline lookup yields CDR1 ENHRY and CDR2 SYGVKD. The CDR3 extends over 13 amino acids. CDR3 amino acids: CAISEGINEKLFF. In DNA, the CDR3 is TGTGCCATCAGTGAGGGGATTAATGAAAAACTGTTTTTT.

A word on this clonotype: A much bigger clone sits one base away, suggesting this may be a read error. J is TRBJ1-1 and V is TRBV2, with D uncertain. In germline, CDR1 is SNHLY, CDR2 FYNNEI. CDR3 length: 15 residues. The CDR3 reads CASSSSAAANTEAFF. The DNA of the CDR3 is TGCGCCAGCAGCTCCTCCGCCGCCGCGAACACTGAAGCTTTCTTT.

The genes are TRBV2 and TRBJ2-5, with D perhaps matching TRBD1 (6 bases). V was trimmed by 7 bases and J by 5 bases, leaving 17 bases between them. The CDR3 contains 14 residues. Germline assignment: CDR1 SNHLY and CDR2 FYNNEI. The chain's CDR3 is CASTKTGTMETQYF. Written as DNA, the CDR3 is TGTGCCAGCACCAAAACAGGGACCATGGAGACCCAGTACTTC.

The chain joins TRBV12-3 or TRBV12-4 to TRBJ2-7; D possibly matches TRBD1 or TRBD2 (5 bases each). This CDR3 comprises 14 residues. V was trimmed by 1 base and J by 6 bases, leaving 13 bases between them. CDR3 DNA: TGTGCCAGCAGTTTAGGGGGGAACTGGGTCGAGCAGTACTTC. Protein sequence: CASSLGGNWVEQYF.

This clonotype appeared a few times. The chain links TRBV6-5 to TRBJ1-5; no reliable D call. The CDR3 length is 15 residues. Germline CDR1 and CDR2: MNHEY and SVGAGI. Deletions cut 6 bases from V and 2 bases from J, with 14 bases between. The DNA for the CDR3 is TGTGCCAGCAGCCCCGCGTCACTCCGCAATCAGCCCCAGCATTTT. It yields the protein CASSPASLRNQPQHF.

The chain couples TRBV29-1 to TRBJ2-5; tentatively, D is TRBD1 (6 bases). The DNA end is more similar to TRBJ2-1, so the J call may be wrong. The CDR3 contains 11 residues. Per the germline V gene, CDR1 is SQVTM and CDR2 is ANQGSEA. CDR3 sequence reads: CSVEQGGRQFF. CDR3 DNA: TGCAGCGTCGAACAGGGTGGTCGGCAGTTCTTC.

As to this clonotype: Being one base from a much bigger clone, this may be a read error. V usage is TRBV29-1 and J usage is TRBJ2-7; D not resolved. The CDR3 length is 13 residues. Germline V lookup: CDR1 SQVTM, CDR2 ANQGSEA. The V end lost 4 bases, the J end lost 2 bases, and 12 bases lay between the germline ends. The CDR3 region is CSVGSSRTYEQYF. CDR3 nucleotide sequence: TGCAGCGTTGGAAGTTCCAGGACCTACGAGCAGTACTTC.

This clonotype was observed many times. The chain carries TRBV7-2 and TRBJ2-7, with D uncertain. V gave up 5 bases and J gave up 1 base, with 12 bases separating them. The germline V gene has CDR1 SGHTA and CDR2 FQGNSA. This CDR3 is 14 amino acids long. CDR3 nucleotides: TGTGCCAGCAGCCCGACCGCTGCATCCTACGAGCAGTACTTC. This codes for CASSPTAASYEQYF. Together with reference TRBV7-2 and TRBJ2-7, the CDR3 gives the full variable domain: GAGVSQSPSNKVTEKGKDVELRCDPISGHTALYWYRQSLGQGLEFLIYFQGNSAPDKSGLPSDRFSAERTGGSVSTLTIQRTQQEDSAVYLCASSPTAASYEQYFGPGTRLTVT.

This clonotype was seen at least ten times. V and J are TRBV6-5 and TRBJ1-5; no clear D gene. The CDR3 loop spans 14 amino acids. Germline assignment: CDR1 MNHEY and CDR2 SVGAGI. V was shortened by 0 bases and J by 1 base, with 4 bases between the two germline ends. The CDR3 loop is CASSYSGSNQPQHF. The CDR3 DNA is TGTGCCAGCAGTTACTCAGGGAGCAATCAGCCCCAGCATTTT.

Concerning this clonotype: Given a much more abundant clone one base away, this may be a read error. This sequence joins TRBV20-1 and TRBJ2-7; no reliable D call. The ends were cut back, 3 bases at V and 6 bases at J, with 0 bases in the middle. The V gene's germline CDR1 is DFQATT and CDR2 SNEGSKA (reference sequence). This CDR3 has 8 residues. The CDR3 is CSASEQYF. The CDR3 bases are TGCAGTGCTAGCGAGCAGTACTTC.

Many counts were recorded for this clonotype. The rearrangement uses TRBV12-3 or TRBV12-4 and TRBJ1-1, with no clear D. Between the trimmed V and J ends, which lost 5 bases and 4 bases, there was a span of 11 bases. This CDR3 has 13 residues. Here the CDR3 reads CASSDRGITEAFF. CDR3 sequence (DNA): TGTGCCAGCAGTGACCGGGGTATCACTGAAGCTTTCTTT.

This clonotype was recorded at least ten times. The rearrangement links TRBV19 to TRBJ2-6, with a possible D match to TRBD2 (5 bases). V was shortened by 4 bases and J by 4 bases, with 8 bases between the two germline ends. The CDR3 consists of 14 residues. Germline V gives CDR1 LNHDA, CDR2 SQIVND (reference sequence). The CDR3 spells CASSTTGGANVLTF. The DNA of the CDR3 is TGTGCCAGTAGTACTACGGGGGGGGCCAACGTCCTGACTTTC.

The chain is built from TRBV20-1 and TRBJ2-7; TRBD2 might be the D (7 bases). The CDR3 is 15 residues long. The V gene lost 3 bases and the J gene lost 2 bases, with 17 bases spanning the gap. In germline, CDR1 is DFQATT, CDR2 SNEGSKA (reference sequence). The CDR3 loop reads CSASLGGAGAYEQYF. The CDR3 DNA reads TGCAGTGCTAGTTTGGGGGGGGCGGGGGCCTACGAGCAGTACTTC.

This clonotype was picked up many times. The chain uses TRBV7-2 and TRBJ1-2; 7 positions agree with TRBD1. The CDR3 consists of 15 residues. V gave up 5 bases and J gave up 7 bases; unmatched junction bases: 13. Germline V gives CDR1 SGHTA, CDR2 FQGNSA. The CDR3 reads CASSLTDRAGGGYTF. DNA of the CDR3: TGTGCCAGCAGCCTCACTGACAGGGCTGGGGGTGGCTACACCTTC.

The V gene is TRBV19, the J gene TRBJ2-7; 10 nucleotides agree with TRBD2. Germline CDR1 LNHDA, CDR2 SQIVND (reference sequence). J lost 0 bases, V lost 7 bases, and 6 bases had no gene match. The CDR3 is made up of 15 amino acids. CDR3 DNA sequence: TGTGCCAGTAAGACGGCTAGCGGGAGCTCCTACGAGCAGTACTTC. This sequence encodes CASKTASGSSYEQYF.

This clonotype was seen more than once but under ten times. The chain is built from TRBV20-1 and TRBJ2-7; 8 bases match TRBD2. Germline trimming cut 2 bases from V and 2 bases from J; bases unmatched to any gene: 2. The germline V gene has CDR1 DFQATT and CDR2 SNEGSKA (reference sequence). CDR3 length: 13 amino acids. The chain's CDR3 is CSARYGGAYEQYF. The CDR3 coding sequence is TGCAGTGCTAGATACGGGGGGGCCTACGAGCAGTACTTC.

The rearrangement joins TRBV12-3 or TRBV12-4 to TRBJ1-1; 7 bases fit TRBD1. V lost 4 bases to trimming and J lost 7 bases; unmatched junction nucleotides: 9. This CDR3 region has 14 residues. DNA of the CDR3: TGTGCCAGCAGTTCCCGCAGGGGGTCTTATGAAGCTTTCTTT. Its protein is CASSSRRGSYEAFF.

This clonotype was recorded a few times. The rearrangement links TRBV20-1 to TRBJ1-4; 7 nucleotides agree with TRBD1. The ends lost 3 bases at V and 3 bases at J; junction bases unmatched: 7. This CDR3 region has 15 residues. The germline V gene has CDR1 DFQATT and CDR2 SNEGSKA (reference sequence). CDR3 nucleotide sequence: TGCAGTGCTAGCCCCAGGGGGGGTGCTAATGAAAAACTGTTTTTT. This sequence encodes CSASPRGGANEKLFF.

The chain has TRBV9 and TRBJ1-2, with D perhaps matching TRBD1 (6 bases). CDR3 length: 14 amino acids. CDR1 is SGDLS, CDR2 YYNGEE, per germline. The V and J ends lost 0 bases and 4 bases respectively, with 10 bases between them. CDR3 residues: CASSVAGESYGYTF. Written as DNA, the CDR3 is TGTGCCAGCAGCGTAGCAGGGGAGAGCTATGGCTACACCTTC.

The rearrangement uses TRBV25-1 and TRBJ2-5; TRBD2 matches 9 bases. CDR1 and CDR2 from the germline V gene are MGHDK and SYGVNS. CDR3 length: 15 amino acids. J gave up 5 bases and V 5 bases, and 9 bases lay outside the gene matches. CDR3 loop: CASSSGLAGWETQYF. The CDR3 DNA follows: TGTGCCAGCAGTTCGGGACTAGCTGGCTGGGAGACCCAGTACTTC.

Points on this clonotype: A much more abundant neighbour one base away suggests this may be a read error. CDR3: CSVEDARGPEALF. The CDR3 bases are TGCAGCGTTGAAGATGCCCGGGGGCCTGAAGCTCTCTTT. The V call is TRBV29-1, the J call TRBJ1-1; a possible D gene is TRBD1 (6 bases). Per the germline V gene, CDR1 is SQVTM and CDR2 is ANQGSEA. This CDR3 has 13 amino acids.

There are a few counts of this clonotype. This sequence joins TRBV7-9 and TRBJ1-1, with a weak D call TRBD1 (6 bases). The V and J ends lost 5 bases and 1 base respectively, with 17 bases between them. Per germline, CDR1 SEHNR and CDR2 FQNEAQ (reference sequence). The CDR3 covers 16 residues. CDR3 nucleotide sequence: TGTGCCAGCAGCCTCGAGGGGGAAGGTTCGAACACTGAAGCTTTCTTT. This sequence encodes CASSLEGEGSNTEAFF.

The rearrangement links TRBV7-2 to TRBJ1-1, with TRBD1 as a possible D gene (5 bases). Germline V gene sequence: CDR1 SGHTA, CDR2 FQGNSA. The CDR3 covers 14 residues. V lost 2 bases and J 1 base, leaving 8 bases between the germline ends. The CDR3, as DNA: TGTGCCAGCAGCTTACATCAGGGGAACACTGAAGCTTTCTTT. It yields the protein CASSLHQGNTEAFF.